This paragraph covers one T cell receptor (beta chain) sequence. The germline gives CDR1 DFQATT, CDR2 SNEGSKA (reference sequence). Trimming left V 7 bases short and J 2 bases short, with 12 bases between. The CDR3 sequence is 13 residues long. The sample comes from a study of T cells after yellow fever vaccination. TCRdb re-called the 5' RACE reads through MiXCR, storing one row per CDR3 protein. The sample includes 100,000 to 150,000 distinct CDR3 sequences, approximately 9% of them seen just once. The clonotype originates from a man aged 18 to 30 who received the YFV17D yellow fever vaccine. V and J are TRBV20-1 and TRBJ2-1, with D unresolved. Sequencing used CD8+ T cells sorted from PBMCs, obtained on the day of the yellow fever booster vaccination. Here the CDR3 reads CSVVLPTYNEQFF. DNA of the CDR3: TGCAGTGTGGTCCTGCCAACCTACAATGAGCAGTTCTTC.